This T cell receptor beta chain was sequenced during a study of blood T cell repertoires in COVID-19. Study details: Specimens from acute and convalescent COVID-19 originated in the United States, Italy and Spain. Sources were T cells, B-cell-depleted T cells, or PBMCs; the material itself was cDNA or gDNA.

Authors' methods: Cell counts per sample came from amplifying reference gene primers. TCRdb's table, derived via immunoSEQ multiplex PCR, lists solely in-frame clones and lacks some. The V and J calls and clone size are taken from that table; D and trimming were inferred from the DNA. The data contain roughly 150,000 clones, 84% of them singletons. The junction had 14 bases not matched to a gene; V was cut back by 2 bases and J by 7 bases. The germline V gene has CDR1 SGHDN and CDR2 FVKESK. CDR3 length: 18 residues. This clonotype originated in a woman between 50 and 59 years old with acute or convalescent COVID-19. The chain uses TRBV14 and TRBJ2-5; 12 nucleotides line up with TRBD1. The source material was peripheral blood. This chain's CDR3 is CASSQFGGTGGRFTTQYF. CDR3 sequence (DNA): TGTGCCAGCAGCCAATTCGGTGGGACAGGGGGCCGATTCACGACCCAGTACTTC.